This T cell receptor beta chain was observed in a study of Ad26.COV2.S vaccination and SARS-CoV-2 variants. Looking at the study overall: A participant enrolled in the COV1001 Ad26.COV2.S trial arm provided the sample. Overall study findings and caveats: The authors reported substantial breadth in spike-specific CD8+ and CD4+ T cell responses after vaccination. Measures of TCR breadth and depth may have fallen short of total T cell responses.

Turning to this clone: Its antigen remains unknown.

Clones were read by immunoSEQ multiplex PCR, and TCRdb kept only the in-frame ones, dropping some. This sample has around 250,000 clones, with about 83% found just once. Noted treatment: around 19 received Ad26.COV2.S at low or high dose, single or two shots; roughly five received placebo; per-sample allocation not given. Sample collection was performed on day 63 after the first vaccine or placebo injection. This material consisted of peripheral blood, taken in a trial of Ad26.COV2.S vaccine versus placebo. The TCR comes from a person aged 18-65 years who received the Ad26.COV2.S COVID-19 vaccine or a placebo.

The CDR3 loop reads CASSGSAYSRDALQETQYF. The CDR3 nucleotides read TGTGCCAGCAGCGGGAGCGCTTACTCCCGGGACGCCCTCCAAGAGACCCAGTACTTC. V and J are TRBV5-4 and TRBJ2-5; D may match TRBD1 or TRBD2 (5 bases each). The germline V gene has CDR1 SGHNT and CDR2 YYREEE (reference sequence). The V end was cut by 4 bases, the J end by 1 base, with 26 bases between. The CDR3 length is 19 residues.